The clone carrying this T cell receptor (beta chain) has ten or more counts. Its target is unknown. V gave up 5 bases and J gave up 0 bases, with 11 bases separating them. Per the germline V gene, CDR1 is MNHNY and CDR2 is SVGAGI (reference sequence). The CDR3 totals 15 residues. This sample was taken from a study of tumor-infiltrating lymphocytes in primary liver carcinoma. Turning to the study itself: The tumors, T1-T3 N0M0 lesions, were about 4.2 to 10 cm across. Findings and caveats of the study: A significantly higher top-250-clone fraction was recorded for tumors than for blood (p = 0.039). Whereas tumor region pairs overlapped more, tumor-adjacent and tumor-blood pairs overlapped less.

TCR beta cDNA was prepared out of around 460 ng total RNA by means of a constant-region primer. Each TCR beta library was derived from three nested multiplex PCR rounds that employed slightly modified ARM-PCR. With TRBV1-TRBV30 forward primers and a C-beta reverse primer, the first two PCR rounds were run for 10 cycles each. Each CDR3 protein gets one entry after TCRdb re-called the multiplex PCR reads with MiXCR. The table lists tens of thousands of distinct CDR3 sequences, roughly 80% of them singletons. Co-extracting RNA and DNA was done with roughly 17-31 mg of unsorted bulk tissue as input. Resection treated the patients' primary liver carcinoma.

Source material: tumor-adjacent normal liver tissue. The clonotype comes from a man in his forties with primary liver carcinoma and hepatitis B virus infection. The gene calls are TRBV6-6 and TRBJ2-1; D is ambiguous. The CDR3 region has the DNA TGTGCCAGCAGTCCCTGGACGGACTCCTACAATGAGCAGTTCTTC. Residues: CASSPWTDSYNEQFF.